This TCR beta chain was retrieved from a study of OX40 agonist ivuxolimab in advanced cancers. Assay used: immunoSEQ multiplex PCR; TCRdb lists only in-frame clones, some missing. The sample shows 65,000 to 85,000 clones, roughly nine tenths of them seen only once. Remarks on this clone: Its antigen is unknown.

Study-wide findings and caveats: CD8+ T cells showed, on average, more clonal expansion than CD4+ cells. Some of the lowest clonal expansion was seen in partial responders at 0.1-3.0 mg/kg. Circulating CD4+ and CD8+ T cells showed clonal expansion by week 6 at 0.1 to 3.0 mg/kg. Undetermined was the antigen specificity of the expanded peripheral T cells.

This clonotype originated in an adult with an advanced solid tumor such as melanoma, head and neck, liver or kidney cancer. The sample consisted of CD4+ or CD8+ T cells sorted from blood, taken in a trial of the OX40 agonist ivuxolimab.

The CDR3 region is CASSLVSGPSYEQYF. As DNA, the CDR3 is TGTGCCAGCAGCTTAGTCTCAGGGCCTTCCTACGAGCAGTACTTC. The gene calls are TRBV13 and TRBJ2-7, with D possibly being TRBD1 (5 bases). CDR1 and CDR2 from the germline V gene are PRHDT and FYEKMQ (reference sequence). This CDR3 region has 15 residues. Trimming took 1 base from V and 1 from J, leaving 11 bases between them. The full variable domain, its missing parts supplied by reference TRBV13 and TRBJ2-7, is AAGVIQSPRHLIKEKRETATLKCYPIPRHDTVYWYQQGPGQDPQFLISFYEKMQSDKGSIPDRFSAQQFSDYHSELNMSSLELGDSALYFCASSLVSGPSYEQYFGPGTRLTVT.